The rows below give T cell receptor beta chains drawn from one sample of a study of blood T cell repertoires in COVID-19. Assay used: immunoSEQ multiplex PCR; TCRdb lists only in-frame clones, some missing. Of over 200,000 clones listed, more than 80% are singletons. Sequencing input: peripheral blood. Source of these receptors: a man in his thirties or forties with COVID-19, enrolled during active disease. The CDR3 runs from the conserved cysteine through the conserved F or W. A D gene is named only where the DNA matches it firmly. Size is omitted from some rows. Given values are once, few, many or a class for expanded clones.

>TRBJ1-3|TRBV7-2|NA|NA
CASSFGGAGNTIYF
TGTGCCAGCAGTTTCGGGGGAGCCGGAAACACCATATATTTT
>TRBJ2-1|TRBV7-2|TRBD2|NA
CASSLGGVGLANNEQFF
TGTGCCAGCAGCTTGGGGGGTGTCGGACTAGCGAACAATGAGCAGTTCTTC
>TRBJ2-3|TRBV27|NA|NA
CASSFLSRGADTQYF
TGTGCCAGCAGTTTTTTGAGCAGGGGGGCAGATACGCAGTATTTT
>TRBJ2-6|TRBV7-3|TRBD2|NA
CASSPREGNPGANVLTF
TGTGCCAGCAGCCCACGGGAGGGCAACCCCGGGGCCAACGTCCTGACTTTC
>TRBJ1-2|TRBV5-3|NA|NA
CARSSEALYGYTF
TGTGCCAGAAGTAGTGAAGCCCTCTATGGCTACACCTTC
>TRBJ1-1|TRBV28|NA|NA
CASSFNYFGRGGTEAFF
TGTGCCAGCAGTTTCAACTATTTCGGACGGGGTGGTACTGAAGCTTTCTTT
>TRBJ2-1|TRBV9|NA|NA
CASSVGQYNEQFF
TGTGCCAGCAGCGTGGGGCAATACAATGAGCAGTTCTTC
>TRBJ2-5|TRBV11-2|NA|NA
CASTETGWQTQYF
TGTGCCAGCACCGAAACAGGGTGGCAGACCCAGTACTTC
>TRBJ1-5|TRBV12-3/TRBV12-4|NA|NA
CASRFHSNQPQHF
TGTGCCAGCAGATTTCATAGCAATCAGCCCCAGCATTTT
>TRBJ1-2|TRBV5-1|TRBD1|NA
CASSLRPGTVNYGYTF
TGCGCCAGCAGCCTACGTCCCGGGACAGTAAACTATGGCTACACCTTC
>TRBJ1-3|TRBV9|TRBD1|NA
CASSVGDRGPGNTIYF
TGTGCCAGCAGCGTAGGGGACAGGGGGCCTGGAAACACCATATATTTT
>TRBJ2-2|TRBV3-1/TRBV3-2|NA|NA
CASSQVTNTGELFF
TGTGCCAGCAGCCAAGTCACGAACACCGGGGAGCTGTTTTTT
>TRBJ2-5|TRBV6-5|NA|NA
CASAGNQETQYF
TGTGCCAGCGCCGGGAACCAAGAGACCCAGTACTTC
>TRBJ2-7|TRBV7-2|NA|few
CASSLGQGLREQYF
TGTGCCAGCAGCTTAGGACAGGGACTCCGCGAGCAGTACTTC
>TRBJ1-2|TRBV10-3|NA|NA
CAISESEGTNYGYTF
TGTGCCATCAGTGAGTCTGAGGGCACTAACTATGGCTACACCTTC
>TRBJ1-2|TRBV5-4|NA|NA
CASSSGGGENYGYTF
TGTGCCAGCAGCTCAGGTGGGGGGGAGAACTATGGCTACACCTTC
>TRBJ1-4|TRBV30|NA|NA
CAWSHTGLRGEKLFF
TGTGCCTGGAGTCACACGGGACTGAGGGGTGAAAAACTGTTTTTT
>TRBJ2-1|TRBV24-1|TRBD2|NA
CATSDPSGSDGNEQFF
TGTGCCACCAGTGACCCTAGCGGGAGCGACGGGAATGAGCAGTTCTTC
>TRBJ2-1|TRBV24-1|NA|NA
CATSAASLNEQFF
TGTGCCACCAGTGCTGCTAGCCTCAATGAGCAGTTCTTC
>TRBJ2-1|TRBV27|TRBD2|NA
CASSLYGLAGRDEQFF
TGTGCCAGCAGTTTATACGGACTAGCGGGTAGAGATGAGCAGTTCTTC
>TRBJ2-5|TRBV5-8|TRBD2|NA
CATSPGLAGGRQETQYF
TGTGCCACCTCGCCGGGACTAGCGGGGGGGAGGCAAGAGACCCAGTACTTC
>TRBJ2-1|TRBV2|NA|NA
CASRIPKSSYNEQFF
TGTGCCAGCAGGATACCCAAGAGCTCCTACAATGAGCAGTTCTTC
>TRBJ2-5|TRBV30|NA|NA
CAWSVLRLQETQYF
TGTGCCTGGAGTGTACTCAGACTCCAAGAGACCCAGTACTTC
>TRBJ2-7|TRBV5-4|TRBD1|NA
CASSFSGGVEQYF
TGTGCCAGCAGCTTCTCAGGGGGCGTGGAGCAGTACTTC
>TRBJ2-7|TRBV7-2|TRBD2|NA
CASSLVRAGGYEQYF
TGTGCCAGCAGCTTAGTCCGGGCGGGGGGGTACGAGCAGTACTTC
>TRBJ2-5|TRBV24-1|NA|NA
CATSEAGWETQYF
TGTGCCACCAGTGAAGCAGGGTGGGAGACCCAGTACTTC
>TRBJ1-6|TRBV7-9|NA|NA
CASSLEDRSGSPLHF
TGTGCCAGCAGCTTGGAGGACCGAAGTGGTTCACCCCTCCACTTT
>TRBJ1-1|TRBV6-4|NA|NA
CASSAYRNTEAFF
TGTGCCAGCAGTGCCTACAGGAACACTGAAGCTTTCTTT
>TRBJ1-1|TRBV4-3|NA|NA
CASSQDFIGAGNTEAFF
TGCGCCAGCAGCCAAGACTTTATAGGGGCAGGGAACACTGAAGCTTTCTTT
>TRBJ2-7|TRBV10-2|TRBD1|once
CATLVPGTGDAYEQYF
TGCGCCACATTGGTTCCCGGGACAGGGGACGCCTACGAGCAGTACTTC
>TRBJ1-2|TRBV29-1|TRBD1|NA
CSLQGNYGYTF
TGCAGCTTACAGGGGAACTATGGCTACACCTTC
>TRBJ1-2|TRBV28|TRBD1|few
CASSPTGTGVGYTF
TGTGCCAGCAGTCCCACCGGGACAGGGGTTGGCTACACCTTC
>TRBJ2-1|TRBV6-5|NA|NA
CASSSGVGSYNEQFF
TGTGCCAGCAGTTCAGGGGTAGGCTCCTACAATGAGCAGTTCTTC
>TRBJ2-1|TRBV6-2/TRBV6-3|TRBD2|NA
CASSLVAGVYNEQFF
TGTGCCAGCAGTCTGGTAGCGGGGGTATACAATGAGCAGTTCTTC
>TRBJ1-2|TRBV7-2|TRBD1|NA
CASSLLGQGGNGYTF
TGTGCCAGCAGCTTATTGGGACAGGGAGGTAATGGCTACACCTTC
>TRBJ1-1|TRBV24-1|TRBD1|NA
CATRDRQGNTEAFF
TGTGCCACCAGAGACCGACAGGGGAACACTGAAGCTTTCTTT
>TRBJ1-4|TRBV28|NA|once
CASLPTGTNEKLFF
TGTGCCAGCCTTCCTACAGGGACTAATGAAAAACTGTTTTTT
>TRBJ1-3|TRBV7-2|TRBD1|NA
CASSLGQGAWGNTIYF
TGTGCCAGCAGCTTGGGACAGGGGGCATGGGGAAACACCATATATTTT